This T cell receptor (beta chain) emerged from a study of blood T cells in healthy people across ages. Findings of the study overall: Long-lived donors carried more naive CD4+ cells and greater diversity than aged donors.

This clonotype was counted only a few times. What it binds is not known. The ends lost 4 bases at V and 2 bases at J; junction bases unmatched: 6. The CDR3 covers 15 residues. Germline CDR1 is DFQATT and CDR2 is SNEGSKA (reference sequence). The use of a sample-barcoded 5' primer and a J-beta primer mix characterized a second PCR of roughly 6 to 11 cycles. One entry per CDR3 protein results from TCRdb running MiXCR on the 5' RACE reads. The sample records approximately 1,000,000 distinct CDR3 sequences, roughly 45% being singletons. The specimen sequenced was blood. The TCR sequence derives from a woman in her sixties or seventies in good health. The V and J genes are TRBV20-1 and TRBJ2-5, with 11 positions matching TRBD2. In DNA form, the CDR3 reads TGCAGTGCTACCGGGACTAGCGGAATTCAAGAGACCCAGTACTTC. Translation gives CSATGTSGIQETQYF.